A selection of T cell receptor beta chains follows, all from one sample in a study of regulatory T cells in long-lasting Graves disease. TCRdb reanalysed the multiplex PCR reads using MiXCR and keeps one entry per CDR3 protein. Among 580,000 or so distinct CDR3 sequences listed, around 15% were seen once. The data were also submitted as part of a second study, on T cells in Graves' hyperthyroidism and ophthalmopathy.

Sequencing was performed on peripheral blood mononuclear cells (PBMCs), taken at new diagnosis, from a patient treated with antithyroid drugs. The receptors here all came from a man aged 18 to 29 with Graves disease. Both conserved end residues are part of each CDR3. A D gene is named only where the DNA matches it firmly. Part of the rows lack a size; the others show once, few, many or a class for expanded clones.

j_call: TRBJ1-5; d_call: TRBD1; clone_size: many; v_call: TRBV19; cdr3_nt: TGTGCCAGTAGTTACAGGGGGCGCGTGGATCAGCCCCAGCATTTT; cdr3_aa: CASSYRGRVDQPQHF
j_call: TRBJ1-4; d_call: NA; clone_size: many; v_call: TRBV2; cdr3_nt: TGTGCCAGCAGGGAGGGGAGAGGACTGTTTTTT; cdr3_aa: CASREGRGLFF
j_call: TRBJ2-5; d_call: NA; clone_size: many; v_call: TRBV11-3; cdr3_nt: TGTGCCAGCAGCGTAAGAAACGGAGAGACCCAGTACTTC; cdr3_aa: CASSVRNGETQYF
j_call: TRBJ2-1; d_call: NA; clone_size: NA; v_call: TRBV15; cdr3_nt: TGTGCCACCAGCACTCTTGGGAATGAGCAGTTCTTC; cdr3_aa: CATSTLGNEQFF
j_call: TRBJ2-3; d_call: NA; clone_size: few; v_call: TRBV6-1; cdr3_nt: TGTGCCAGCTTCTCGACAGTCACAGATACGCAGTATTTT; cdr3_aa: CASFSTVTDTQYF
j_call: TRBJ1-1; d_call: NA; clone_size: many; v_call: TRBV11-2; cdr3_nt: TGTGCCAGCAGCTTAGATAAGGGACTCTCGGCTTTCTTT; cdr3_aa: CASSLDKGLSAFF
j_call: TRBJ2-2; d_call: NA; clone_size: few; v_call: TRBV25-1; cdr3_nt: TGTGCCAGCAGTTCCCCCGGAGATTTGGCCGGGGAGCTGTTTTTT; cdr3_aa: CASSSPGDLAGELFF
j_call: TRBJ2-1; d_call: NA; clone_size: NA; v_call: TRBV6-2/TRBV6-3; cdr3_nt: TGTGCCAGCAATCAGGGTATCAATGAGCAGTTCTTC; cdr3_aa: CASNQGINEQFF
j_call: TRBJ1-2; d_call: TRBD1; clone_size: many; v_call: TRBV6-5; cdr3_nt: TGTGCCAGCAGTTACTCAACAGGGGGCTATGGCTACACCTTC; cdr3_aa: CASSYSTGGYGYTF
j_call: TRBJ2-1; d_call: TRBD2; clone_size: many; v_call: TRBV20-1; cdr3_nt: TGCAGTGCTAGAGAGGTTCGGGAGGGCCGACATGAGCAGTTCTTC; cdr3_aa: CSAREVREGRHEQFF
j_call: TRBJ1-3; d_call: NA; clone_size: NA; v_call: TRBV4-1; cdr3_nt: TGCGCCAGCAGCCAAGATCCGGGGTCTGGAAACACCATATATTTT; cdr3_aa: CASSQDPGSGNTIYF
j_call: TRBJ2-1; d_call: NA; clone_size: once; v_call: TRBV4-1; cdr3_nt: TGCGCCAGCAGACAAGATGTAAGGGGGTCCTACAATGAGCAGTTCTTC; cdr3_aa: CASRQDVRGSYNEQFF
j_call: TRBJ2-1; d_call: TRBD2; clone_size: few; v_call: TRBV5-1; cdr3_nt: TGCGCCAGCGGGCTAGCGGGAGCTCAGAATGAGCAGTTCTTC; cdr3_aa: CASGLAGAQNEQFF
j_call: TRBJ2-3; d_call: NA; clone_size: few; v_call: TRBV20-1; cdr3_nt: TGCAGTGCTAGAGATCTGAATACGCAGTATTTT; cdr3_aa: CSARDLNTQYF
j_call: TRBJ2-5; d_call: NA; clone_size: many; v_call: TRBV7-2; cdr3_nt: TGTGCCAGCAGCACCACCCCCGGGACGGCCCGTTCCGAGACCCAGTACTTC; cdr3_aa: CASSTTPGTARSETQYF
j_call: TRBJ1-3; d_call: NA; clone_size: NA; v_call: TRBV2; cdr3_nt: TGTGCCAGCAGGACAGAAAAGTCTGGAAACACCATATATTTT; cdr3_aa: CASRTEKSGNTIYF
j_call: TRBJ1-1; d_call: TRBD1; clone_size: NA; v_call: TRBV6-2/TRBV6-3; cdr3_nt: TGTGCCAGCAGTGAGGACAGGGACACTGAAGCTTTCTTT; cdr3_aa: CASSEDRDTEAFF
j_call: TRBJ2-1; d_call: NA; clone_size: NA; v_call: TRBV20-1; cdr3_nt: TGCAGTGCTAGGGATAGGACAGCGTCACTCTACAATGAGCAGTTCTTC; cdr3_aa: CSARDRTASLYNEQFF
j_call: TRBJ2-3; d_call: TRBD1; clone_size: many; v_call: TRBV11-3; cdr3_nt: TGTGCCAGCAGCTTAGGCGACAGGGGTGTACCAGATACGCAGTATTTT; cdr3_aa: CASSLGDRGVPDTQYF
j_call: TRBJ1-2; d_call: NA; clone_size: many; v_call: TRBV12-3/TRBV12-4; cdr3_nt: TGTGCCAGCAGTTTTCGACAGGCCCCAAATGTCAAGGGCTACACCTTC; cdr3_aa: CASSFRQAPNVKGYTF
j_call: TRBJ2-7; d_call: NA; clone_size: NA; v_call: TRBV29-1; cdr3_nt: TGCAGCGTTGAAGACCGAAGGTCGACTGGAAGAGGGTACGAGCAGTACTTC; cdr3_aa: CSVEDRRSTGRGYEQYF
j_call: TRBJ2-2; d_call: NA; clone_size: NA; v_call: TRBV9; cdr3_nt: TGTGCCAGCAGCGTAACTCGTGGGGCCGGGGAGCTGTTTTTT; cdr3_aa: CASSVTRGAGELFF
j_call: TRBJ1-5; d_call: NA; clone_size: many; v_call: TRBV11-2; cdr3_nt: TGTGCCAGCAGCTTGGGGTGGAGGGCCGGAACTCAGCCCCAGCATTTT; cdr3_aa: CASSLGWRAGTQPQHF
j_call: TRBJ1-2; d_call: NA; clone_size: NA; v_call: TRBV19; cdr3_nt: TGTGCCAGTAGTATAGGCGTCCGCCCAAACTATGGCTACACCTTC; cdr3_aa: CASSIGVRPNYGYTF
j_call: TRBJ2-1; d_call: NA; clone_size: NA; v_call: TRBV7-6; cdr3_nt: TGTGCCAGCAGCTTAGACGGAGGGCGAAATGAGCAGTTCTTC; cdr3_aa: CASSLDGGRNEQFF
j_call: TRBJ2-2; d_call: TRBD2; clone_size: NA; v_call: TRBV5-1; cdr3_nt: TGCGCCAGCAGCTTGGTGGGACTAGCGAACACCGGGGAGCTGTTTTTT; cdr3_aa: CASSLVGLANTGELFF